This TCR beta chain is drawn from a study of cytomegalovirus exposure and HLA in healthy donors. Study information: Around 85 million unique TCR sequences came from HLA-typed donors in an early release. Study-wide results and caveats: In a later analysis, compared with equally common non-associated chains, HLA-associated beta chains were more expanded.

For this clone: Its antigen is currently unknown.

Primers: 60 Vbeta forward and 13 Jbeta reverse. Only in-frame clones appear in the TCRdb table, and some are missing; sequencing was by immunoSEQ multiplex PCR. The table records about 59,000 clones, roughly 84% of them present only once. The V end was cut by 1 base, the J end by 8 bases, with 15 bases between. This CDR3 has 15 residues. Germline V gene lookup returns CDR1 LGHNA and CDR2 YNFKEQ. This receptor was taken from a human donor in good health. V gene TRBV4-2 combines with J gene TRBJ2-1; D gene uncertain. The sample was PBMCs. The CDR3 DNA follows: TGTGCCAGCAGCCAAGTCGGTCTAGACTTAGATGAGCAGTTCTTC. It translates to CASSQVGLDLDEQFF.